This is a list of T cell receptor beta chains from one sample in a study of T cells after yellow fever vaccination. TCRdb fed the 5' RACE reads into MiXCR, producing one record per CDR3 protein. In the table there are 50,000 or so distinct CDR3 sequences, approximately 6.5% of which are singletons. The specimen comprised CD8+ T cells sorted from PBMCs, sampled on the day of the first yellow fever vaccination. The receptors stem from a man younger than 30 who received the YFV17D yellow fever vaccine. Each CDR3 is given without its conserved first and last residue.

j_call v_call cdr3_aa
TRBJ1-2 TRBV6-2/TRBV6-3 ASSYSSGGVGYGYT
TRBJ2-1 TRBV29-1 SVDRGGGYNEQF
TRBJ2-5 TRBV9 ASSVVGIQETQY
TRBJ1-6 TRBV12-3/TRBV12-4 ASSPGTGDLDSPLH
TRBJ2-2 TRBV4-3 ASSPERAGNTGELF
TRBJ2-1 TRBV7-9 ASSPYQGLEQF
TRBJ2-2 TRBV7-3 ASSLTAGELF
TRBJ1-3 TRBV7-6 ASSSVGGNTIY
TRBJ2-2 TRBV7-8 ASSPARGGRTGELF
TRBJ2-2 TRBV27 ASSRYTGELF
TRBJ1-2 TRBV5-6 ASSPGGSYGYT
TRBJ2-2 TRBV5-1 ASSNVAELGTGELF
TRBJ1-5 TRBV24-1 ATSDSGAPGNQPQH
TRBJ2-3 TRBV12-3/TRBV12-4 ASSSVGSDTQY
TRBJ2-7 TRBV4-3 ASSQGLGDYVPY
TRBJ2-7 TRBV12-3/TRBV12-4 ASSSGTGSYEQY
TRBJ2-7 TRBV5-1 ASRGRTLQYEQY
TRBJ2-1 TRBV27 ASNDRSSYNEQF
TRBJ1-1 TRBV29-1 SVEDLGGERTEAF
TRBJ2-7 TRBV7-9 ASSSFRADSYEQY
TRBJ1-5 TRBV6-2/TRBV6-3 ASSALRTGDSVGNQPQH
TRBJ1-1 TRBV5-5 ASRLRLVNTEAF
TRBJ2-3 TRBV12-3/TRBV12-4 ASSASGDTDTQY
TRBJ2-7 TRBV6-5 ASSSPGLGREQY
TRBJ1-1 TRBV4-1 ASSQRPLTDEAF
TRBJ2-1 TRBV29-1 SVADSYNEQF
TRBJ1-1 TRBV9 ASSPLFGGNTEAF
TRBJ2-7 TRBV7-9 ASSDGAGDNEQY
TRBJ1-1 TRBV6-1 ASSEAPSGTEAF
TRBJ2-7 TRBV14 ASRLKTSYEQY
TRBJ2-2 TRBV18 ASSPAGPDTGELF
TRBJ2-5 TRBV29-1 TTLGPLQETQY
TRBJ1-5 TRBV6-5 ASSHTGGRWSNQPQH
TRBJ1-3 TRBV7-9 ASSLVGTGPEGNTIY
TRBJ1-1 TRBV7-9 ASSFEDRNTEAF
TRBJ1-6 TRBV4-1 ASSQGPGANSPLH
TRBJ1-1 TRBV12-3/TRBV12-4 ASSLAAGGTEAF
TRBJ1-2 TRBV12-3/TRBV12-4 ASSLAGEDYGYT
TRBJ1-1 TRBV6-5 ASSYIGVRRNTEAF
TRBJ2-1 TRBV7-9 ASSATSQHEQF
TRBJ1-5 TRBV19 ASTSFGGQGQPQH
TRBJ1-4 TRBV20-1 SARAAGGVTNEKLF
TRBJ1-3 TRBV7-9 ASSSGQLSGNTIY
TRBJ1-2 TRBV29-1 SAHSRGHYGYT
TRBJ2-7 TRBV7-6 ASSSGTDPYEQY
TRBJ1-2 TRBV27 ASSPWTGIRYGYT
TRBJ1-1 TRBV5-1 ASSPLDRMNTEAF
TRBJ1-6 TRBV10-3 AISGPGVNSPLH
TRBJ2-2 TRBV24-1 ATSAKGELF
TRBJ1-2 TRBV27 ASSFDSSYGYT
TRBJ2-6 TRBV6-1 ASTLPVGANVLT
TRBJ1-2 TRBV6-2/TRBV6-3 ASSLTGAMYGYT